This section outlines one T cell receptor beta chain sequence together with its context. Its antigen is unidentified. Data came from immunoSEQ multiplex PCR; TCRdb stores just in-frame clones and leaves some out. This table holds 550,000 to 650,000 clones, roughly 95% found once. Trimming cost V 5 bases and J 7 bases; bases outside gene matches: 20. CDR3 size: 17 residues. Germline V gene lookup returns CDR1 MDHEN and CDR2 SYDVKM. The record originates from a study of shared clonotypes between healthy human individuals. Study-level results: Clonotype sharing levels among donors were expected to vary with sequencing depth.

Only CD45RO-negative cells positively selected for CCR7 counted as naive CD8 cells, so terminally differentiated effector memory CD45RA+ cells were excluded. This clonotype was obtained from a woman aged 25-40 years in good health. Sequencing was carried out using naive CD8+ T cells sorted from blood. The V and J genes are TRBV28 and TRBJ2-7; 7 bases are shared with TRBD2. The CDR3 here is CASSEYKGTKGLEEQYF. The CDR3 DNA is TGTGCCAGCAGTGAGTATAAAGGGACTAAGGGCTTGGAGGAGCAGTACTTC.